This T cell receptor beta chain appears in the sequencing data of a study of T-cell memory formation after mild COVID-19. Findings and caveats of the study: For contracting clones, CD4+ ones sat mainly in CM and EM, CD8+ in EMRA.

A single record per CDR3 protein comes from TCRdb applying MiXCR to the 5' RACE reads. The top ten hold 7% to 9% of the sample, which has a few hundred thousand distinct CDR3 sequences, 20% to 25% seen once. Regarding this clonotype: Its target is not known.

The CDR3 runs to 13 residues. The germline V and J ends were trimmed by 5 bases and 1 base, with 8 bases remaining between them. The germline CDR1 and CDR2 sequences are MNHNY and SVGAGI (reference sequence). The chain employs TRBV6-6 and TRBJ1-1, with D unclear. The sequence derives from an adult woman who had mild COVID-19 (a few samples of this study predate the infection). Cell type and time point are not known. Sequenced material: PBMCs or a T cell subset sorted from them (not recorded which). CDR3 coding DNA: TGTGCCAGCAGTCCAGCGGGGAACACTGAAGCTTTCTTT. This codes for CASSPAGNTEAFF.